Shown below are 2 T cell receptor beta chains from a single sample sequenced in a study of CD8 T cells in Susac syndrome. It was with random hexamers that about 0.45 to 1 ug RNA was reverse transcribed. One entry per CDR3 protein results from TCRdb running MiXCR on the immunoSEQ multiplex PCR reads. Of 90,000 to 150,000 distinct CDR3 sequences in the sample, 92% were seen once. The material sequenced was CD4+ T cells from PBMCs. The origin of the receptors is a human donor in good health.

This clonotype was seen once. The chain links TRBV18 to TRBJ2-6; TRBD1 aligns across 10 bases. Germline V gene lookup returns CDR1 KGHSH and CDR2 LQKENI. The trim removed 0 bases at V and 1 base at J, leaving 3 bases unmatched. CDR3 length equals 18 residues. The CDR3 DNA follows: TGTGCCAGCTCACCACCGGGACAGGGGACGTCTGGGGCCAACGTCCTGACTTTC. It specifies CASSPPGQGTSGANVLTF.

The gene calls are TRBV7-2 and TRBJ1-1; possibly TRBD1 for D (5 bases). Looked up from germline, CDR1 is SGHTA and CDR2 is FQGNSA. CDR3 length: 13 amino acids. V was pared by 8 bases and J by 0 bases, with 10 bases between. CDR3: CASRGGLNTEAFF. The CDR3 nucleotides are TGTGCCAGCCGGGGGGGGTTGAACACTGAAGCTTTCTTT.